This TCR beta chain was obtained from a study of T cell responses to AZD1222 COVID-19 vaccine (dated by TCRdb to about 2021). At the level of the whole study: TCR sequencing was performed for 230 to 250 trial participants, of whom 200 to 220 were given two doses of AZD1222 and some 25 were given two doses of MenACWY control vaccine. Trial participants were enrolled by age into subgroups of 18-55, 56-69 and 70-plus years, and around 150, 28 and 57 TCR-sequenced participants, respectively, were included in these subgroups. Study-wide findings and limitations: Because no day 14 peak-response samples were available, repertoires were characterized only after the peak T cell response. Conclusions about previously exposed vaccinees are limited because only six or seven AZD1222 recipients were SARS-CoV-2 seropositive at baseline. Most participants were white British and females outnumbered males, and the authors suggested that clonal diversity may have been underestimated. Epitopes outside the regions mutated in the B.1.351 and B.1.1.7 variants were reportedly recognized by nearly half of the unique spike-specific TCRs. The 56-69-year group was small, and its depth increase did not reach significance, likely because of low power. After two AZD1222 doses, spike-specific TCR breadth and depth were significantly higher than at day 0 and than in MenACWY recipients. Vaccine-associated CD4 TCRs spanned the whole spike protein, with dominant responses in regions 160-218 and 743-854.

The CDR3 numbers 13 residues from cysteine through phenylalanine. The CDR3 DNA has 39 bases and is translated from base 1. V sheds 7 bases and J sheds 4 bases, leaving 13 bases between their ends. CDR1 and CDR2 were assigned from the germline V gene (reference sequence) as GTSNPN and SVGIG. The CDR3 regions of human TCRbeta chains were analyzed by immunosequencing. The paper's data handling went like this. Repertoire TCRs were checked for matches against a reference library of SARS-CoV-2-specific TCRs that had been generated using the MIRA antigen-specificity platform. Breadth meant the fraction of unique TCRs that were SARS-CoV-2-associated, whereas depth meant the fraction of total T cells that were SARS-CoV-2-associated. Using the MIRA data, each spike-specific TCR was mapped to the spike region that the TCR reacts to and placed in a CD4 or CD8 class. Log10-transformed breadth and depth values were compared by one-way ANOVA with Sidak's multiple comparisons tests. The source is immuneACCESS, and TCRdb retained only in-frame sequences with V and J called. Part of the clones is not carried over; for the studies checked, unresolved V genes explain less than half of this, and the remainder is unexplained. The DNA gave D and trimming, while V, J and clone size come from that table. Within this sample are 100,000 or so clones, with 86% of them counted one time only. 4.5% to 7% of the sample comes from the top ten.

The meaning of the sample's time point label: about 28 days (+/-7) after the second vaccine dose. AZD1222 recipients whose second dose came at about 4 weeks and those whose second dose came at about 12 weeks were combined into one group, since spike-specific TCR depth and breadth did not differ between the two schedules. Vaccinee samples came from UK trials COV001 and COV002, including a single-blind randomized controlled phase 2/3 trial of AZD1222 (ChAdOx1 nCoV-19) in healthy adults. Trial participant PBMC samples were collected at day 0 and day 28 after the second dose for TCRbeta chain sequencing. Of note for this clone: Its antigen is currently not known. No much larger clone exists at a distance of one base, and base qualities are not known.

The receptor's source is an adult who received the AZD1222 COVID-19 vaccine. Specimen: peripheral blood, collected 28 days after the second AZD1222 dose. Recombination joined TRBV30 with TRBJ1-4, with a weak D call of TRBD1 (6 bases match). The DNA reads TGTGCCTCGGGGGGCGGGAATAATGAAAAACTGTTTTTT. This yields the protein CASGGGNNEKLFF.